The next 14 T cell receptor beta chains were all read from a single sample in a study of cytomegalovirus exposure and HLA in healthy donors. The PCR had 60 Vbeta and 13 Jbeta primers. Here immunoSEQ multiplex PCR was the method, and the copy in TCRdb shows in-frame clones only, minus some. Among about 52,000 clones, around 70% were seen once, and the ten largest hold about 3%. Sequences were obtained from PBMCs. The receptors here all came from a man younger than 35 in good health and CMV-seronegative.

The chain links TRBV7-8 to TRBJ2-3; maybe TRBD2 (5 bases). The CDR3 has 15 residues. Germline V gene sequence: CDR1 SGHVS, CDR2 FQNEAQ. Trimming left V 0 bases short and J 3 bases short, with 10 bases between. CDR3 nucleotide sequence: TGTGCCAGCAGCTTAGCCACTAGTCCGACAGATACGCAGTATTTT. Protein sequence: CASSLATSPTDTQYF.

CDR3 sequence reads: CASSLQGLTEAFF. CDR3 nucleotide sequence: TGTGCCAGCAGCTTACAGGGGCTTACTGAAGCTTTCTTT. The rearrangement joins TRBV7-9 to TRBJ1-1, with D perhaps TRBD1 (6 bases). V was pared by 2 bases and J by 5 bases, with 9 bases between. Germline CDR1 reads SEHNR; CDR2 reads FQNEAQ (reference sequence). The CDR3 has 13 amino acids.

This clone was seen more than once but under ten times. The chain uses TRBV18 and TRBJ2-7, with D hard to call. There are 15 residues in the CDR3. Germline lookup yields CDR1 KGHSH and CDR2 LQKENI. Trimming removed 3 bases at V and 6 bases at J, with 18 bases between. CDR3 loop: CASSPRAVSSSEQYF. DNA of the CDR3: TGTGCCAGCTCACCCAGAGCTGTATCTTCTAGCGAGCAGTACTTC.

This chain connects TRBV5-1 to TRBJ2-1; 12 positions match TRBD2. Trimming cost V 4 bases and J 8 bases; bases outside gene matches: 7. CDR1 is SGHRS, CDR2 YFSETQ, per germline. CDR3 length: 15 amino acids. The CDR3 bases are TGCGCCAGCAGCCTCGGGACTAGCGGGTGGGATGAGCAGTTCTTC. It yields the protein CASSLGTSGWDEQFF.

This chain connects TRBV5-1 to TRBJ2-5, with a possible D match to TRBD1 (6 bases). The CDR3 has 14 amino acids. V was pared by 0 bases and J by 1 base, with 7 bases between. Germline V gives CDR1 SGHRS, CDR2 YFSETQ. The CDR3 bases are TGCGCCAGCAGCTTGGAGGACAGCCAAGAGACCCAGTACTTC. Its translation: CASSLEDSQETQYF.

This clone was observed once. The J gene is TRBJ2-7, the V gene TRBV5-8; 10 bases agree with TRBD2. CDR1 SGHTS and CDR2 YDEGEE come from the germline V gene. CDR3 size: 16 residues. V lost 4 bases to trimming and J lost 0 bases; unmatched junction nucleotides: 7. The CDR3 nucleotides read TGTGCCAGCAGCGCGACCGGGACTAGCGCCTCCTACGAGCAGTACTTC. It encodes CASSATGTSASYEQYF.

The CDR3 loop reads CASSPGQGGQPQHF. DNA of the CDR3: TGTGCCAGCAGCCCAGGACAGGGTGGTCAGCCCCAGCATTTT. This chain joins TRBV13 and TRBJ1-5, with 8 bases aligning to TRBD1. V gave up 5 bases and J gave up 6 bases; unmatched junction bases: 6. The CDR3 extends over 14 amino acids. Germline values: CDR1 PRHDT, CDR2 FYEKMQ (reference sequence).

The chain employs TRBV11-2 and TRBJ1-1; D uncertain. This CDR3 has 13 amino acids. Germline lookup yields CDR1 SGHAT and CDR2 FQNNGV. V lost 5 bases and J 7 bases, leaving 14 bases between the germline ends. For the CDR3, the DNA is TGTGCCAGCAGCCCCCCATTGCTAAATGAAGCTTTCTTT. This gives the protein CASSPPLLNEAFF.

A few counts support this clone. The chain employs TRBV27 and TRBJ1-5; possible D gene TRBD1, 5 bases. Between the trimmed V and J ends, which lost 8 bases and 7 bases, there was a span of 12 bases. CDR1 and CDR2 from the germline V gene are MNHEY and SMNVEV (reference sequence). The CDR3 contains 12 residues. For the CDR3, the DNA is TGTGCCAGCGGGTCCCAGGGCCAGCCCCAGCATTTT. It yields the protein CASGSQGQPQHF.

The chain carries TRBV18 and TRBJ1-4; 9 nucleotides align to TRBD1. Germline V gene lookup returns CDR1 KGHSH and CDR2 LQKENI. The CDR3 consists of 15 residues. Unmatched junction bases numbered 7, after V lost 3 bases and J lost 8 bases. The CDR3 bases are TGTGCCAGCTCACCCTTACAGGGGGCAGTCGAAAAACTGTTTTTT. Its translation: CASSPLQGAVEKLFF. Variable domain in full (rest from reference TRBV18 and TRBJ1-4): NAGVMQNPRHLVRRRGQEARLRCSPMKGHSHVYWYRQLPEEGLKFMVYLQKENIIDESGMPKERFSAEFPKEGPSILRIQQVVRGDSAAYFCASSPLQGAVEKLFFGSGTQLSVL.

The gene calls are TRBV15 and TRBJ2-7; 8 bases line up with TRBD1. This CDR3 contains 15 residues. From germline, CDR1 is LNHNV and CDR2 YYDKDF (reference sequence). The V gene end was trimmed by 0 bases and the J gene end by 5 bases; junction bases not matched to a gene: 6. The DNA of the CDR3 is TGTGCCACCAGCAGAGAACAGACAGGGGTGGACGAGCAGTACTTC. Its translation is CATSREQTGVDEQYF.

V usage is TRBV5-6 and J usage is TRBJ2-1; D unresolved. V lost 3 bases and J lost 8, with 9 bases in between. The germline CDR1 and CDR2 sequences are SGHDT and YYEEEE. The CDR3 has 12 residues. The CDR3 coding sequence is TGTGCCAGCAGCTACAGTACTGATGAGCAGTTCTTC. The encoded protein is CASSYSTDEQFF.

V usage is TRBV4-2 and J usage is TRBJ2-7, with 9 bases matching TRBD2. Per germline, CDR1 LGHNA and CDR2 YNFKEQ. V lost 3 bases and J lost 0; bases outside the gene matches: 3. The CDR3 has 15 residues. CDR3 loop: CASSQFSGSSYEQYF. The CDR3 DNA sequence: TGTGCCAGCAGCCAGTTTAGCGGGAGCTCCTACGAGCAGTACTTC.

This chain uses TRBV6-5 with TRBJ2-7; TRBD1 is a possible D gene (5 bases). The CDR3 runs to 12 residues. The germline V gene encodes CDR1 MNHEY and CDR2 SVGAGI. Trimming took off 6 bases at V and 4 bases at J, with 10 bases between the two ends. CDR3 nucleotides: TGTGCCAGCAGCCCTCCAGGGTACGAGCAGTACTTC. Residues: CASSPPGYEQYF.